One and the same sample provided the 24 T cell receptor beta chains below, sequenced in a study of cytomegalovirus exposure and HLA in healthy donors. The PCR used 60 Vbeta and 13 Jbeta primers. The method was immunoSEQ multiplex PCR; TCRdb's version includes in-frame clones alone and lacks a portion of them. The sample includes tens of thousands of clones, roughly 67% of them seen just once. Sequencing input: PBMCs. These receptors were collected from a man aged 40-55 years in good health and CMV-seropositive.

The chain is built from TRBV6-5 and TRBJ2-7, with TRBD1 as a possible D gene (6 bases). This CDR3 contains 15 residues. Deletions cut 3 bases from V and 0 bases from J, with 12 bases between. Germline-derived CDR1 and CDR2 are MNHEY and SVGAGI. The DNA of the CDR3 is TGTGCCAGCAGTTATGTGCAGGGGAGCTCCTACGAGCAGTACTTC. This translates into CASSYVQGSSYEQYF.

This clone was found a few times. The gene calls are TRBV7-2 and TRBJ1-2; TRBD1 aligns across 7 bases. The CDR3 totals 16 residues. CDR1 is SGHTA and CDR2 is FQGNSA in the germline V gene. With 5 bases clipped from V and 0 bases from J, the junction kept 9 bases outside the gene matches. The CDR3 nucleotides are TGTGCCAGCAGCAGGGGGCAGGAGGGAGCTAACTATGGCTACACCTTC. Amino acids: CASSRGQEGANYGYTF.

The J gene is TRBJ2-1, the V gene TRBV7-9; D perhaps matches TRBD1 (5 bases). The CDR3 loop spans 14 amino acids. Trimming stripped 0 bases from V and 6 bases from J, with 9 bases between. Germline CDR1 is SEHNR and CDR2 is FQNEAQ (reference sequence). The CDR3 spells CASSLAGRVNEQFF. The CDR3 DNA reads TGTGCCAGCAGCTTAGCCGGCAGGGTCAATGAGCAGTTCTTC. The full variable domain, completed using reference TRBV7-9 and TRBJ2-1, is DTGVSQNPRHKITKRGQNVTFRCDPISEHNRLYWYRQTLGQGPEFLTYFQNEAQLEKSRLLSDRFSAERPKGSFSTLEIQRTEQGDSAMYLCASSLAGRVNEQFFGPGTRLTVL.

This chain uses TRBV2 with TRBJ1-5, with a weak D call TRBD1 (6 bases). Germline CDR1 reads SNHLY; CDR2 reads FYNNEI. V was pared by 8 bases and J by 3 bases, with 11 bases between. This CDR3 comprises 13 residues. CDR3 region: CASAGVINQPQHF. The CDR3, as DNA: TGTGCCAGCGCAGGGGTTATCAATCAGCCCCAGCATTTT.

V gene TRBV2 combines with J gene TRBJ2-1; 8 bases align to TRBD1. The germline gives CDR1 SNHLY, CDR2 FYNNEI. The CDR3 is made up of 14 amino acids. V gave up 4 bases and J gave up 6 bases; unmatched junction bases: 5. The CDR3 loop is CASSAGGLFNEQFF. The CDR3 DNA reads TGTGCCAGCAGTGCAGGGGGCCTGTTCAATGAGCAGTTCTTC. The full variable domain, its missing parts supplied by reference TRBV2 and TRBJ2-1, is EPEVTQTPSHQVTQMGQEVILRCVPISNHLYFYWYRQILGQKVEFLVSFYNNEISEKSEIFDDQFSVERPDGSNFTLKIRSTKLEDSAMYFCASSAGGLFNEQFFGPGTRLTVL.

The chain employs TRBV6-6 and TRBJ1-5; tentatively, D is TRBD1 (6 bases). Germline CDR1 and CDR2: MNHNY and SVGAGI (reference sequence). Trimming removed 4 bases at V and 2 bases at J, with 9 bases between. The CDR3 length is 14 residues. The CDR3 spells CASSSGGGNQPQHF. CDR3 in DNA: TGTGCCAGCAGTTCGGGGGGCGGCAATCAGCCCCAGCATTTT.

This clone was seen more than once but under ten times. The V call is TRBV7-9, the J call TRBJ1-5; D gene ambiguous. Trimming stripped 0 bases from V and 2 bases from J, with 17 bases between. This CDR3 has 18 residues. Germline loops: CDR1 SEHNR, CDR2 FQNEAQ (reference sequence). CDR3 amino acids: CASSLARSAREGNQPQHF. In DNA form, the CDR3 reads TGTGCCAGCAGCTTAGCTAGGTCCGCCCGGGAGGGCAATCAGCCCCAGCATTTT.

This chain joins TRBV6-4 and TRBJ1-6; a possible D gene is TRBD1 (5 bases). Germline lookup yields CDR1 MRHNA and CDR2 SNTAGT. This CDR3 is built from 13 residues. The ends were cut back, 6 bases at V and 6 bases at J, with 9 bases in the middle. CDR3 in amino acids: CASSTGFNSPLHF. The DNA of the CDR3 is TGTGCCAGCAGCACAGGTTTTAATTCACCCCTCCACTTT.

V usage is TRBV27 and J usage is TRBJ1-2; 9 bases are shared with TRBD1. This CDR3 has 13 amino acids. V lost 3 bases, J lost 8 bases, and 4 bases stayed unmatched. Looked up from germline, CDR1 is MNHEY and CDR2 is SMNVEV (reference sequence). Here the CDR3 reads CASSLDRGWGYTF. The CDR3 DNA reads TGTGCCAGCAGTTTGGACAGGGGATGGGGCTACACCTTC.

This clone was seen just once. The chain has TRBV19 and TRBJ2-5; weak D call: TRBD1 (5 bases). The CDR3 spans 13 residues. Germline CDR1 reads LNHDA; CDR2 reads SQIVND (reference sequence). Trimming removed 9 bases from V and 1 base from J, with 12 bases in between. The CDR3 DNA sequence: TGTGCCAGACAAAGGGGTTGCCAAGAGACCCAGTACTTC. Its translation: CARQRGCQETQYF.

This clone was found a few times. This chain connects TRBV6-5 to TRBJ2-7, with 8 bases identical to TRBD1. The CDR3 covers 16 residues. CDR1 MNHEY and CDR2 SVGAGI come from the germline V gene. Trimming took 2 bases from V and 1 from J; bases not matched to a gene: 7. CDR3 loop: CASSYQGTGGSYEQYF. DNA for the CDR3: TGTGCCAGCAGTTACCAGGGAACAGGGGGGTCCTACGAGCAGTACTTC.

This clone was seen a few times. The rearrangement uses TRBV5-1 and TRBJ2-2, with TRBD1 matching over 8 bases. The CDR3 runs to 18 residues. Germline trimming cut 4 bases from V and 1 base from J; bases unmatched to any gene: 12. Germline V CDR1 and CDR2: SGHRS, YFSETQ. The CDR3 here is CASSTGRSTGVNTGELFF. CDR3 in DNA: TGCGCCAGCAGCACGGGCCGCTCGACAGGGGTGAACACCGGGGAGCTGTTTTTT.

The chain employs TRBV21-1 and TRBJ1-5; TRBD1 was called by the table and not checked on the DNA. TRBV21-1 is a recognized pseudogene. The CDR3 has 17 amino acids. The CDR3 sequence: CASSKKIRDRRNQPQHF. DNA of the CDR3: TGTGCCAGCAGCAAGAAGATTAGGGACAGACGCAATCAGCCCCAGCATTTT.

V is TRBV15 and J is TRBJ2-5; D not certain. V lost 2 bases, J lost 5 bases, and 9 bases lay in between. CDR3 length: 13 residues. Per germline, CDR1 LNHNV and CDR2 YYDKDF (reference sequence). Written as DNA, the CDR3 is TGTGCCACCAGCAGACGACTTCGGGAGACCCAGTACTTC. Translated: CATSRRLRETQYF.

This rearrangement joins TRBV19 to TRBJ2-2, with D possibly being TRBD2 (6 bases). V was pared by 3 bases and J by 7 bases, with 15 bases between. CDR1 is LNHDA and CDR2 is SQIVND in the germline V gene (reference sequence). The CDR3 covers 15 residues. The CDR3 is CASSMDRGGVGELFF. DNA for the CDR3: TGTGCCAGTAGTATGGACCGGGGAGGCGTCGGGGAGCTGTTTTTT.

The DNA for the CDR3 is TGTGCTAGTGGTTTGAGGGGGTTAGACTATGGCTACACCTTC. Translating it yields CASGLRGLDYGYTF. The chain has TRBV12-5 and TRBJ1-2; tentative D call: TRBD1 (6 bases). CDR1 is LGHNT, CDR2 FRNRAP, per germline. This CDR3 comprises 14 residues. Trimming stripped 2 bases from V and 3 bases from J, with 10 bases between.

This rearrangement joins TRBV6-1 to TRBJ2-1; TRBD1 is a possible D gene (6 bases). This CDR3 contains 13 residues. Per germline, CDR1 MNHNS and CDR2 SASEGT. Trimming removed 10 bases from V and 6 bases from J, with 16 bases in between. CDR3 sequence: CAIRGSSANEQFF. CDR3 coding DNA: TGTGCCATCAGGGGTAGTAGCGCCAATGAGCAGTTCTTC.

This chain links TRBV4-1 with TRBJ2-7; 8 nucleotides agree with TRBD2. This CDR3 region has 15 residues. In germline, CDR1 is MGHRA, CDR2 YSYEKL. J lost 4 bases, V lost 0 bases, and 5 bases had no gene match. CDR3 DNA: TGCGCCAGCAGCCAAGAAAACGGGGGGGTTTACGAGCAGTACTTC. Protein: CASSQENGGVYEQYF.

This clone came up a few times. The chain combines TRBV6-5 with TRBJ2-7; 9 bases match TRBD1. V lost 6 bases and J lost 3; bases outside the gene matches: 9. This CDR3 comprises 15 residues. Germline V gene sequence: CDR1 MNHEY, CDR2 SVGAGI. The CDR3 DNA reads TGTGCCAGCAGCTCCGGACAGGGGCCCGACTACGAGCAGTACTTC. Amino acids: CASSSGQGPDYEQYF.

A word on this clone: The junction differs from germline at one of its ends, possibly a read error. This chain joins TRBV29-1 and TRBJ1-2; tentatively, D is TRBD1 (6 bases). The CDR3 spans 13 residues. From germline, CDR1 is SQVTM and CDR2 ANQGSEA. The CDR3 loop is CSVVEQGPNGYNF. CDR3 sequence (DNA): TGCAGCGTTGTTGAACAGGGCCCAAATGGCTACAACTTC.

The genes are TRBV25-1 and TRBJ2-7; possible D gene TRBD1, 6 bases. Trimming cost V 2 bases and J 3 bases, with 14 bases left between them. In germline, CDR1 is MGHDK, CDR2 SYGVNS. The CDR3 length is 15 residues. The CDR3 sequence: CASSESRGRGYEQYF. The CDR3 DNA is TGTGCCAGCAGTGAAAGCAGGGGAAGGGGCTACGAGCAGTACTTC.

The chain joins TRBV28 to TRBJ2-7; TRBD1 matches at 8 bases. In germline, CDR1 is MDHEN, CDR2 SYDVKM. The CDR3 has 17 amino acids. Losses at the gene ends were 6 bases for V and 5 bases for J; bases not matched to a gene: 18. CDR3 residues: CASSPLGRGRGPHEQYF. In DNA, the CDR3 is TGTGCCAGCAGCCCCCTGGGACGAGGCAGGGGGCCCCACGAGCAGTACTTC.

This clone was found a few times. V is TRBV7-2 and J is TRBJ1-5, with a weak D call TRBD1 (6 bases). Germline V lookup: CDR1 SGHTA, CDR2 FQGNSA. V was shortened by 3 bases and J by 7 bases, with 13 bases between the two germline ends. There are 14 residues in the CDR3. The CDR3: CASSFPGDGQPQHF. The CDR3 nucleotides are TGTGCCAGCAGCTTCCCAGGGGATGGGCAGCCCCAGCATTTT.

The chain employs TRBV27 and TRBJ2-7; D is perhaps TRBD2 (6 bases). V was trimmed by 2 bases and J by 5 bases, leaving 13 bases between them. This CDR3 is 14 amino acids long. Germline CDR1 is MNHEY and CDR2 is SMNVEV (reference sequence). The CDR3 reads CASSLGRGVNEQYF. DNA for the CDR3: TGTGCCAGCAGTTTAGGGCGGGGTGTCAACGAGCAGTACTTC.